Following are 28 T cell receptor beta chains from one sample sequenced in a study of blood T cell repertoires in COVID-19. The assay was immunoSEQ multiplex PCR, and TCRdb's table has in-frame clones only and misses some. There are some 300,000 clones in the sample; around 91% occur only once, and around 4.4% lies in the top ten. The sample consisted of PBMCs or T cells enriched from blood (not recorded which). Source of these receptors: a woman aged 18-29 years with acute COVID-19.

This chain uses TRBV28 with TRBJ2-4, with D possibly matching TRBD2 (7 bases). V lost 8 bases and J 11 bases, leaving 16 bases between the germline ends. The CDR3 runs 12 residues. Germline assignment: CDR1 MDHEN and CDR2 SYDVKM. Here the CDR3 DNA reads TGTGCCAGCCACGAGGGAGGGGGGGTTCAGTACTTC. Its protein is CASHEGGGVQYF.

This rearrangement joins TRBV28 to TRBJ1-3; 7 nucleotides line up with TRBD1. The length of the CDR3 is 15 residues. Germline V gene lookup returns CDR1 MDHEN and CDR2 SYDVKM. With V trimmed by 7 bases and J by 2 bases, 8 bases remained unmatched. CDR3 loop: CASTEGQWAGNTIYF. The DNA for the CDR3 is TGTGCCAGCACCGAGGGACAGTGGGCTGGAAACACCATATATTTT.

CDR3 sequence reads: CASSIGSAQPQHF. CDR3 nucleotide sequence: TGTGCCAGCAGTATTGGCAGTGCTCAGCCCCAGCATTTT. The chain carries TRBV28 and TRBJ1-5; D not certain. Germline CDR1 is MDHEN and CDR2 is SYDVKM. This CDR3 has 13 residues. V dropped 5 bases and J dropped 6 bases, with 11 bases sitting between them.

The chain recombines TRBV7-9 with TRBJ2-7; possible D gene TRBD2, 5 bases. The germline V and J ends were trimmed by 7 bases and 5 bases, with 12 bases remaining between them. The CDR3 has 12 amino acids. Germline V gives CDR1 SEHNR, CDR2 FQNEAQ (reference sequence). In DNA form, the CDR3 reads TGTGCCAGCACCCCCACCGGGGACGAGCAGTACTTC. This gives the protein CASTPTGDEQYF.

The chain carries TRBV9 and TRBJ1-2; 8 bases agree with TRBD1. With 4 bases clipped from V and 7 bases from J, the junction kept 6 bases outside the gene matches. The germline V gene has CDR1 SGDLS and CDR2 YYNGEE. CDR3 length: 13 amino acids. The CDR3 here is CASSPGQGPGYTF. DNA of the CDR3: TGTGCCAGCAGCCCCGGACAGGGCCCTGGCTACACCTTC.

In DNA, the CDR3 is TGTGCCACCAGCAGGTCTAGCGGTTTCGGGGGTGCAGATACGCAGTATTTT. This translates into CATSRSSGFGGADTQYF. This chain uses TRBV15 with TRBJ2-3; TRBD2 matches 7 bases. This CDR3 has 17 residues. The germline V gene has CDR1 LNHNV and CDR2 YYDKDF (reference sequence). Unmatched junction bases numbered 13, after V lost 3 bases and J lost 4 bases.

CDR3 region: CSAETGGSEQFF. The CDR3 DNA follows: TGCAGCGCCGAAACAGGGGGCAGTGAGCAGTTCTTC. The rearrangement links TRBV29-1 to TRBJ2-1; 9 nucleotides align to TRBD1. The CDR3 runs 12 residues. With 7 bases clipped from V and 9 bases from J, the junction kept 7 bases outside the gene matches. Germline CDR1 and CDR2: SQVTM and ANQGSEA.

The chain links TRBV19 to TRBJ2-1; D possibly corresponds to TRBD2 (6 bases). This CDR3 is 18 amino acids long. Between the trimmed V and J ends, which lost 3 bases and 5 bases, there was a span of 23 bases. CDR1 LNHDA and CDR2 SQIVND come from the germline V gene (reference sequence). The CDR3 coding sequence is TGTGCCAGTAGTATTAGACCCCCCTACCTAGCGCCGAACAATGAGCAGTTCTTC. Its protein product is CASSIRPPYLAPNNEQFF. Full variable domain (outside the CDR3, taken from reference TRBV19 and TRBJ2-1): DGGITQSPKYLFRKEGQNVTLSCEQNLNHDAMYWYRQDPGQGLRLIYYSQIVNDFQKGDIAEGYSVSREKKESFPLTVTSAQKNPTAFYLCASSIRPPYLAPNNEQFFGPGTRLTVL.

The gene calls are TRBV5-1 and TRBJ2-7; possibly TRBD1 for D (6 bases). The CDR3 contains 18 residues. CDR1 is SGHRS, CDR2 YFSETQ, per germline. Trimming pared 4 bases from V and 4 bases from J, leaving 27 bases between. The CDR3 region is CASSPTLSGTWSRYEQYF. CDR3 in DNA: TGCGCCAGCAGCCCTACATTAAGTGGGACATGGAGTAGGTACGAGCAGTACTTC.

The CDR3 sequence: CAWTIAGTNTGELFF. The CDR3 DNA reads as TGTGCCTGGACTATAGCGGGAACGAACACCGGGGAGCTGTTTTTT. The chain links TRBV30 to TRBJ2-2; 8 positions match TRBD2. This CDR3 spans 15 amino acids. Per the germline V gene, CDR1 is GTSNPN and CDR2 is SVGIG (reference sequence). Trimming cost V 4 bases and J 0 bases; bases outside gene matches: 4.

The rearrangement links TRBV18 to TRBJ1-5; TRBD1 might be the D (5 bases). V was cut by 2 bases and J by 5 bases, with 10 bases left in between. Germline CDR1 reads KGHSH; CDR2 reads LQKENI. The CDR3 length is 14 residues. DNA of the CDR3: TGTGCCAGCTCACCAGCCGGGGGTGATCAGCCCCAGCATTTT. Protein sequence: CASSPAGGDQPQHF.

This chain joins TRBV19 and TRBJ2-2; 12 positions agree with TRBD2. V lost 5 bases to trimming and J lost 0 bases; unmatched junction nucleotides: 7. This CDR3 contains 18 residues. From germline, CDR1 is LNHDA and CDR2 SQIVND (reference sequence). The CDR3 sequence: CASSPGLAGFANTGELFF. Written as DNA, the CDR3 is TGTGCCAGTAGTCCGGGACTAGCGGGCTTCGCGAACACCGGGGAGCTGTTTTTT.

This CDR3 is CAWSPSPGGYTEAFF. CDR3 coding DNA: TGTGCCTGGAGCCCCTCGCCAGGGGGCTACACTGAAGCTTTCTTT. The chain employs TRBV30 and TRBJ1-1, with TRBD1 matching 8 bases. V shed 3 bases and J 3 bases; nucleotides not matched to a gene: 9. CDR3 length equals 15 residues. Germline assignment: CDR1 GTSNPN and CDR2 SVGIG (reference sequence).

The V and J genes are TRBV24-1 and TRBJ1-6, with D maybe TRBD1 (6 bases). V gave up 12 bases and J gave up 10 bases, with 18 bases separating them. The CDR3 sequence is 13 residues long. From germline, CDR1 is KGHDR and CDR2 SFDVKD. This CDR3 reads CASHRDLVSPLHF. CDR3 in DNA: TGTGCCTCCCACAGGGACCTTGTCTCACCCCTCCACTTT.

The rearrangement joins TRBV7-9 to TRBJ1-6; D is undetermined. Germline lookup yields CDR1 SEHNR and CDR2 FQNEAQ (reference sequence). The CDR3 has 12 amino acids. V was pared by 1 base and J by 10 bases, with 5 bases between. DNA of the CDR3: TGTGCCAGCAGCTTAGTCGTATCACCCCTCCACTTT. The encoded protein is CASSLVVSPLHF.

The rearrangement links TRBV24-1 to TRBJ1-2; the D is unclear. There are 11 residues in the CDR3. Trimming pared 6 bases from V and 8 bases from J, leaving 9 bases between. CDR1 and CDR2 from the germline V gene are KGHDR and SFDVKD. CDR3 nucleotides: TGTGCCACCAGTACACAGAGAGGCTACACCTTC. It translates to CATSTQRGYTF.

This clone has a handful of counts. V usage is TRBV11-1 and J usage is TRBJ1-1; tentatively, D is TRBD1 (6 bases). V was cut by 2 bases and J by 5 bases, with 6 bases left in between. Germline V gene data show CDR1 as SGHAT and CDR2 as FQDESV (reference sequence). This CDR3 comprises 12 residues. CDR3 protein: CASSLRGTEAFF. CDR3 DNA: TGTGCCAGCAGCTTAAGGGGGACTGAAGCTTTCTTT.

This clone has a single count. This sequence joins TRBV19 and TRBJ2-1, with 14 bases lining up with TRBD2. The CDR3 is made up of 19 amino acids. V lost 4 bases to trimming and J lost 1 base; unmatched junction nucleotides: 9. From germline, CDR1 is LNHDA and CDR2 SQIVND (reference sequence). The CDR3 reads CASSSRGLAGVGSYNEQFF. In nucleotides, the CDR3 is TGTGCCAGTAGTAGCCGGGGACTAGCGGGAGTGGGGTCCTACAATGAGCAGTTCTTC.

A word on this clone: It is likely a read error, because the conserved phenylalanine at the end of the CDR3 is missing. The limits of the CDR3 on the DNA are not certain, so only TCRdb's listed CDR3 is given. The J gene is TRBJ2-7, the V gene TRBV7-5; the listed D gene, TRBD1, was not tested against the DNA. TRBV7-5 is a pseudogene. The CDR3 totals 8 residues, both ends included. The CDR3 here is CARSITGN.

The J gene is TRBJ1-5, the V gene TRBV12-5; weak D call: TRBD1 (5 bases). There are 14 residues in the CDR3. The V and J ends lost 8 bases and 0 bases respectively, with 11 bases between them. Germline V gene sequence: CDR1 LGHNT, CDR2 FRNRAP. The CDR3: CASMGPPSNQPQHF. The DNA for the CDR3 is TGTGCTAGTATGGGGCCACCTAGCAATCAGCCCCAGCATTTT.

V gene TRBV7-2 combines with J gene TRBJ1-4; TRBD1 agrees at 7 bases. After removal of 2 bases from V and 16 bases from J, the junction contained 7 bases not matched to a gene. The germline V gene has CDR1 SGHTA and CDR2 FQGNSA. The CDR3 length is 12 residues. The CDR3 DNA follows: TGTGCCAGCAGCTTATGGCAGGGGGAGCCGTTTTTT. It is translated as CASSLWQGEPFF.

For this clone: With a much larger clone just one base away, this may be a read error. The sample holds other DNA sequences that translate to the same CDR3. The chain links TRBV7-9 to TRBJ1-1; tentative D call: TRBD1 (5 bases). This CDR3 contains 13 residues. Trimming removed 2 bases at V and 1 base at J, with 5 bases between. CDR1 is SEHNR, CDR2 FQNEAQ, per germline (reference sequence). CDR3 sequence reads: CASSLQGNTEAFF. The DNA for the CDR3 is TGTGCCAGCAGCTTACAGGGGAACACTGAAGCTTTCTTT.

The CDR3 protein is CASSFDSLGEQYF. The DNA for the CDR3 is TGTGCCAGCAGTTTTGACAGTCTGGGAGAGCAGTACTTC. The gene calls are TRBV12-3 or TRBV12-4 and TRBJ2-7; possibly TRBD1 for D (5 bases). The germline V and J ends were trimmed by 3 bases and 7 bases, with 13 bases remaining between them. The CDR3 is 13 residues long.

V and J are TRBV9 and TRBJ1-2; D is unclear. Germline CDR1 and CDR2: SGDLS and YYNGEE. The CDR3 length is 14 residues. Trimming shortened V by 0 bases and J by 7 bases, and 13 bases separated the two germline ends. The CDR3 is CASSVAYESSGYTF. CDR3 in DNA: TGTGCCAGCAGCGTAGCCTATGAAAGCTCTGGCTACACCTTC. The full variable domain, completed using reference TRBV9 and TRBJ1-2, is DSGVTQTPKHLITATGQRVTLRCSPRSGDLSVYWYQQSLDQGLQFLIQYYNGEERAKGNILERFSAQQFPDLHSELNLSSLELGDSALYFCASSVAYESSGYTFGSGTRLTVV.

V and J are TRBV15 and TRBJ1-4; possibly TRBD1 for D (5 bases). Germline CDR1 and CDR2: LNHNV and YYDKDF (reference sequence). V was pared by 0 bases and J by 6 bases, with 14 bases between. The CDR3 runs 16 residues. The CDR3 DNA follows: TGTGCCACCAGCAGAGATAGAACAGCGGGGGATGAAAAACTGTTTTTT. Translating gives CATSRDRTAGDEKLFF.

This chain connects TRBV5-1 to TRBJ1-4; D is unresolved. Germline CDR1 and CDR2: SGHRS and YFSETQ. V was clipped by 4 bases and J by 0 bases, with 13 bases between them. The length of the CDR3 is 16 residues. The CDR3 nucleotides are TGCGCCAGCAGCCAAACGCCGGGAACAACTAATGAAAAACTGTTTTTT. It specifies CASSQTPGTTNEKLFF. Looking up the rest from reference TRBV5-1 and TRBJ1-4 gives the full variable domain: KAGVTQTPRYLIKTRGQQVTLSCSPISGHRSVSWYQQTPGQGLQFLFEYFSETQRNKGNFPGRFSGRQFSNSRSEMNVSTLELGDSALYLCASSQTPGTTNEKLFFGSGTQLSVL.

V is TRBV11-2 and J is TRBJ1-2; D is uncertain. The CDR3 spans 11 residues. Germline lookup yields CDR1 SGHAT and CDR2 FQNNGV. V gave up 10 bases and J gave up 14 bases, with 20 bases separating them. The CDR3 DNA is TGTGCCATCGCCCGGGGATTAGGTGAAACCTTC. Translating it yields CAIARGLGETF.

The chain carries TRBV5-6 and TRBJ1-5; maybe TRBD1 (6 bases). The CDR3 totals 13 residues. Trimming removed 4 bases from V and 4 bases from J, with 9 bases in between. Per germline, CDR1 SGHDT and CDR2 YYEEEE. The CDR3 nucleotides read TGTGCCAGCAGCCAGAGGGGGAATCAGCCCCAGCATTTT. It encodes CASSQRGNQPQHF.